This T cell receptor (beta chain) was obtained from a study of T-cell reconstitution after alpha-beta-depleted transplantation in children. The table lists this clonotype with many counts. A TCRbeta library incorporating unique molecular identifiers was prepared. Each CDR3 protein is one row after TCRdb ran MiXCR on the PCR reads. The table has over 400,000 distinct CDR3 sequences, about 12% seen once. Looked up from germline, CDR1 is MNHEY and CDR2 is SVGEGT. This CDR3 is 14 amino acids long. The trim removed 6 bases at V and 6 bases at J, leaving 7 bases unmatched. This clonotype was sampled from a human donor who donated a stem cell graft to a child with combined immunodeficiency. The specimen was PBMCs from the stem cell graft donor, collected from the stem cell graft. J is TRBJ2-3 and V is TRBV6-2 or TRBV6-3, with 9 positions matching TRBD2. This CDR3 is CASRGLARTDTQYF. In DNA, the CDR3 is TGTGCCAGCAGGGGACTAGCTAGGACGGATACGCAGTATTTT.